Each of the 12 T cell receptor beta chains below was sequenced from the same sample in a study of T cell responses to AZD1222 COVID-19 vaccine. The method was immunoSEQ multiplex PCR; TCRdb's version includes in-frame clones alone and lacks a portion of them. The sample has about 110,000 clones, roughly 90% seen once; the top ten hold 3.1%. This material consisted of peripheral blood, taken on day 0 of MenACWY control vaccination. All receptors derive from an adult in good health.

The CDR3 spells CASRPRGDRDEQFF. CDR3 nucleotides: TGTGCCAGCAGGCCTCGGGGGGACCGAGATGAGCAGTTCTTC. This sequence joins TRBV5-4 and TRBJ2-1; 7 positions agree with TRBD2. CDR3 size: 14 residues. V lost 5 bases and J lost 8; bases outside the gene matches: 10. Germline values: CDR1 SGHNT, CDR2 YYREEE (reference sequence).

A few counts support this clone. The rearrangement joins TRBV11-2 to TRBJ2-5, with D possibly being TRBD2 (5 bases). Per germline, CDR1 SGHAT and CDR2 FQNNGV. Trimming took 0 bases from V and 5 from J, leaving 7 bases between them. The CDR3 sequence is 13 residues long. CDR3 residues: CASSLDPGETQYF. The CDR3 DNA sequence: TGTGCCAGCAGCTTAGATCCGGGGGAGACCCAGTACTTC.

This clone was counted between two and nine times. The chain uses TRBV2 and TRBJ1-1; D is undetermined. This CDR3 has 15 amino acids. With 4 bases removed from V and 0 bases from J, the gap between germline ends came to 12 bases. The germline CDR1 and CDR2 sequences are SNHLY and FYNNEI. CDR3 bases: TGTGCCAGCAGTGGGGGTAGGGCAATGAACACTGAAGCTTTCTTT. This codes for CASSGGRAMNTEAFF.

This rearrangement joins TRBV9 to TRBJ1-6; D is ambiguous. V lost 4 bases, J lost 7 bases, and 6 bases lay in between. Per the germline V gene, CDR1 is SGDLS and CDR2 is YYNGEE. The CDR3 length is 12 residues. CDR3 amino acids: CASSPSNSPLHF. As DNA, the CDR3 is TGTGCCAGCAGCCCTTCCAATTCACCCCTCCACTTT.

This chain uses TRBV9 with TRBJ2-2, with 10 positions matching TRBD2. J gave up 5 bases and V 2 bases, and 6 bases lay outside the gene matches. This CDR3 region has 16 residues. Germline V gene lookup returns CDR1 SGDLS and CDR2 YYNGEE. In DNA, the CDR3 is TGTGCCAGCAGCGTCGTAGCGGGGGGCAGGACCGGGGAGCTGTTTTTT. This gives the protein CASSVVAGGRTGELFF. The variable domain in full, completed from reference TRBV9 and TRBJ2-2, reads DSGVTQTPKHLITATGQRVTLRCSPRSGDLSVYWYQQSLDQGLQFLIQYYNGEERAKGNILERFSAQQFPDLHSELNLSSLELGDSALYFCASSVVAGGRTGELFFGEGSRLTVL.

CDR3 region: CASSLGGRERNYGYTF. The CDR3 bases are TGTGCCAGCAGCTTAGGGGGGCGTGAGAGAAACTATGGCTACACCTTC. V and J are TRBV7-9 and TRBJ1-2; D may be TRBD1 (6 bases). The V gene's germline CDR1 is SEHNR and CDR2 FQNEAQ (reference sequence). The CDR3 is 16 residues long. V was pared by 1 base and J by 2 bases, with 14 bases between.

The chain is built from TRBV7-9 and TRBJ1-1, with unresolved D. V was clipped by 3 bases and J by 6 bases, with 5 bases between them. The CDR3 covers 11 residues. Per germline, CDR1 SEHNR and CDR2 FQNEAQ (reference sequence). This chain's CDR3 is CASSFLPEAFF. The DNA for the CDR3 is TGTGCCAGCAGCTTCCTGCCTGAAGCTTTCTTT. The full variable domain, completed using reference TRBV7-9 and TRBJ1-1, is DTGVSQNPRHKITKRGQNVTFRCDPISEHNRLYWYRQTLGQGPEFLTYFQNEAQLEKSRLLSDRFSAERPKGSFSTLEIQRTEQGDSAMYLCASSFLPEAFFGQGTRLTVV.

The V call is TRBV24-1, the J call TRBJ2-3, with 11 nucleotides matching TRBD2. CDR1 KGHDR and CDR2 SFDVKD come from the germline V gene. The CDR3 loop spans 19 amino acids. V dropped 4 bases and J dropped 0; count of bases not matched to a gene: 11. The CDR3: CATSDMTSGDAVSTDTQYF. CDR3 DNA: TGTGCCACCAGTGACATGACTAGCGGGGACGCTGTAAGCACAGATACGCAGTATTTT.

V and J are TRBV29-1 and TRBJ1-1, with TRBD1 matching 8 bases. V was clipped by 7 bases and J by 1 base; unmatched bases: 2. Looked up from germline, CDR1 is SQVTM and CDR2 is ANQGSEA. This CDR3 is 12 amino acids long. The CDR3 sequence is CSGGQGNTEAFF. As DNA, the CDR3 is TGCAGCGGAGGACAGGGGAACACTGAAGCTTTCTTT.

The V gene is TRBV5-5, the J gene TRBJ1-4, with 7 bases fitting TRBD1. Trimming cost V 0 bases and J 5 bases; bases outside gene matches: 10. The CDR3 totals 17 residues. The V gene's germline CDR1 is SGHKS and CDR2 YYEKEE (reference sequence). In DNA form, the CDR3 reads TGTGCCAGCAGCTTGGTGCCCTCAGGGGGACCCAATGAAAAACTGTTTTTT. Protein: CASSLVPSGGPNEKLFF.

The chain has TRBV24-1 and TRBJ2-1; 7 bases are shared with TRBD2. The length of the CDR3 is 17 residues. V lost 4 bases, J lost 6 bases, and 14 bases stayed unmatched. Germline CDR1 is KGHDR and CDR2 is SFDVKD. The CDR3 reads CATSESERGSWTNEQFF. In DNA, the CDR3 is TGTGCCACCAGTGAATCAGAGCGGGGTTCGTGGACCAATGAGCAGTTCTTC.

This clone was seen more than once but under ten times. The chain carries TRBV6-4 and TRBJ2-3; D perhaps matches TRBD2 (6 bases). CDR1 and CDR2 (germline): MRHNA, SNTAGT. V was shortened by 3 bases and J by 0 bases, with 10 bases between the two germline ends. CDR3 length equals 15 residues. The CDR3 spells CASSEGGLSTDTQYF. The CDR3 DNA is TGTGCCAGCAGTGAGGGAGGATTAAGCACAGATACGCAGTATTTT.